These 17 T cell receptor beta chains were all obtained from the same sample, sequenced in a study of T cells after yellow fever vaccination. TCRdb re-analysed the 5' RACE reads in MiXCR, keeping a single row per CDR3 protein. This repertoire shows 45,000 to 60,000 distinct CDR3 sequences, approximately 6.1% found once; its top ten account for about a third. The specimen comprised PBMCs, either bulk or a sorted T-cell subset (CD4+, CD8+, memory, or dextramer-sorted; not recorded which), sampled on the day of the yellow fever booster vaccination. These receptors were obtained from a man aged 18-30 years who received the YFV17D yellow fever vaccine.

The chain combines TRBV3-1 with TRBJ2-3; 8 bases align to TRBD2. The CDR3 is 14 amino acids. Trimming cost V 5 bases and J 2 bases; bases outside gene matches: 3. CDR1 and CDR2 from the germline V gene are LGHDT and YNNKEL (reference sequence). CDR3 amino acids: CASSSGGNTDTQYF. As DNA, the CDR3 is TGTGCCAGCAGCTCGGGGGGGAACACAGATACGCAGTATTTT.

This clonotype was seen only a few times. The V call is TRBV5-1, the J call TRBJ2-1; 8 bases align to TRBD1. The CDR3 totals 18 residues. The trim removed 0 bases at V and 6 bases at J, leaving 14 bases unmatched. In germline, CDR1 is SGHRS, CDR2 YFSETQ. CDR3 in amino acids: CASSLGTGSGGLGNEQFF. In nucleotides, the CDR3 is TGCGCCAGCAGCTTGGGGACAGGGTCAGGAGGGTTAGGCAATGAGCAGTTCTTC. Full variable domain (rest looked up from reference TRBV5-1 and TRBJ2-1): KAGVTQTPRYLIKTRGQQVTLSCSPISGHRSVSWYQQTPGQGLQFLFEYFSETQRNKGNFPGRFSGRQFSNSRSEMNVSTLELGDSALYLCASSLGTGSGGLGNEQFFGPGTRLTVL.

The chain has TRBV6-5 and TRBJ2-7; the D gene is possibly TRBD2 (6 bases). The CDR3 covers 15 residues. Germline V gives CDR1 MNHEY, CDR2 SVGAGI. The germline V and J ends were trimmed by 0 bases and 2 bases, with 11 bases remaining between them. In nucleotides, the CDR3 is TGTGCCAGCAGTTACTCGTTGGGACTCGCCTACGAGCAGTACTTC. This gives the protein CASSYSLGLAYEQYF.

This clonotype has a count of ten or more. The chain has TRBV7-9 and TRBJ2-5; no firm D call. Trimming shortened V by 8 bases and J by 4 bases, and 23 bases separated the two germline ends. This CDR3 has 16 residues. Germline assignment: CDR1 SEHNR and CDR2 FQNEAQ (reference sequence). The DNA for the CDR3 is TGTGCCAGCGGAGCCTACAACCTGGGCCTGGGAGAGACCCAGTACTTC. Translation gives CASGAYNLGLGETQYF. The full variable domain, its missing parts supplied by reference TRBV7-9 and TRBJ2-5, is DTGVSQNPRHKITKRGQNVTFRCDPISEHNRLYWYRQTLGQGPEFLTYFQNEAQLEKSRLLSDRFSAERPKGSFSTLEIQRTEQGDSAMYLCASGAYNLGLGETQYFGPGTRLLVL.

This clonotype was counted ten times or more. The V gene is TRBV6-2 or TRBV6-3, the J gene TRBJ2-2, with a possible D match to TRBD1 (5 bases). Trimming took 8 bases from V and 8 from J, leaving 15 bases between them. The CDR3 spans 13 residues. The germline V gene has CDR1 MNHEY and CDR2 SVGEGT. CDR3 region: CASSRGIRGELFF. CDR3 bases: TGTGCCAGCTCAAGGGGTATTCGAGGGGAGCTGTTTTTT.

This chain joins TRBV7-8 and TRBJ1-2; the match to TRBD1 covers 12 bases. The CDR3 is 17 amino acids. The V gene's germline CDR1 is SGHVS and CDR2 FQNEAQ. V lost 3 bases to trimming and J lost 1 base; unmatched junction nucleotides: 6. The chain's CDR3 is CASSFWGQGAVNYGYTF. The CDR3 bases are TGTGCCAGCAGCTTCTGGGGACAGGGGGCAGTTAACTATGGCTACACCTTC.

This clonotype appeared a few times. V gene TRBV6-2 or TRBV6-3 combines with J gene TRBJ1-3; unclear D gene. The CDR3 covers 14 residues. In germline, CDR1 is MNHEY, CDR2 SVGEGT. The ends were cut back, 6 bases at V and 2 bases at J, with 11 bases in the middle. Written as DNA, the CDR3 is TGTGCCAGCAGCCTAAGGTCGACTGGAAACACCATATATTTT. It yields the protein CASSLRSTGNTIYF.

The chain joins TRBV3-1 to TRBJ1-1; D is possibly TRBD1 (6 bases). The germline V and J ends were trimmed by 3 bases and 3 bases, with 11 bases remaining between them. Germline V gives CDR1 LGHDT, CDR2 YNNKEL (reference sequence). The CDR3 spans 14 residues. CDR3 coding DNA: TGTGCCAGCAGCCATTTAAACAGGGACACTGAAGCTTTCTTT. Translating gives CASSHLNRDTEAFF.

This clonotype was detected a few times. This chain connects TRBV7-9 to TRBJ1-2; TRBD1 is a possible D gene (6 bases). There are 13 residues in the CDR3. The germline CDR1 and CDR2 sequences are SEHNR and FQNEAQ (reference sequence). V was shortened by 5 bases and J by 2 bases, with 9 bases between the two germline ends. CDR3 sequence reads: CASSRDTNYGYTF. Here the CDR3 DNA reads TGTGCCAGCAGCCGGGACACCAACTATGGCTACACCTTC.

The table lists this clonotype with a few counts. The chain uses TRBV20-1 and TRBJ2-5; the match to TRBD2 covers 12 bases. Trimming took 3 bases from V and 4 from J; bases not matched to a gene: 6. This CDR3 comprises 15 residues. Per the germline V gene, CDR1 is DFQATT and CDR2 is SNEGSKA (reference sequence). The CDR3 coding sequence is TGCAGTGCTAGTTCTAGCGGGGGGGCCCGAGAGACCCAGTACTTC. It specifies CSASSSGGARETQYF.

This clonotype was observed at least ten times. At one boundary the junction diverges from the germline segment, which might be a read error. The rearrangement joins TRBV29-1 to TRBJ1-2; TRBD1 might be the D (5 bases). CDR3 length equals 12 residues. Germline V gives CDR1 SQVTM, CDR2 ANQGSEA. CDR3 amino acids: CSVKDSHYGYTF. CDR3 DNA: TGCAGCGTTAAAGACAGCCACTATGGCTACACCTTC.

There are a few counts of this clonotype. The DNA for the CDR3 is TGTGCCAGCAGTCCCGGGACAGGGGAGTATATGACTGAAGCTTTCTTT. It encodes CASSPGTGEYMTEAFF. The chain couples TRBV12-3 or TRBV12-4 to TRBJ1-1, with 10 nucleotides matching TRBD1. The CDR3 totals 16 residues. Trimming took 5 bases from V and 5 from J; bases not matched to a gene: 11.

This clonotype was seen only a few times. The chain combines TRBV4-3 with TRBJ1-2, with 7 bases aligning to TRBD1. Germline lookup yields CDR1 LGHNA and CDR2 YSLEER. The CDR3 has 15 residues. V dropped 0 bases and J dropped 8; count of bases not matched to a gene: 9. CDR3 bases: TGCGCCAGCAGCCAAGAGACAGGGCTAGTGCGGGGCTACACCTTC. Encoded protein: CASSQETGLVRGYTF.

Here the CDR3 reads CSVVRAADLGANYGYTF. In DNA form, the CDR3 reads TGCAGCGTTGTTAGGGCCGCGGACCTCGGAGCTAACTATGGCTACACCTTC. The chain joins TRBV29-1 to TRBJ1-2; D uncertain. CDR1 SQVTM and CDR2 ANQGSEA come from the germline V gene. Trimming pared 4 bases from V and 0 bases from J, leaving 21 bases between. This CDR3 is 17 amino acids long.

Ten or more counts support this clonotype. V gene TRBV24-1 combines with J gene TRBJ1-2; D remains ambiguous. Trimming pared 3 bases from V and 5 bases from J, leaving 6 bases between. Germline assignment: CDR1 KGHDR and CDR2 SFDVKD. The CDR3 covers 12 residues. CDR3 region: CATSDDGYGYTF. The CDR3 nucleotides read TGTGCCACCAGTGATGATGGGTATGGCTACACCTTC.

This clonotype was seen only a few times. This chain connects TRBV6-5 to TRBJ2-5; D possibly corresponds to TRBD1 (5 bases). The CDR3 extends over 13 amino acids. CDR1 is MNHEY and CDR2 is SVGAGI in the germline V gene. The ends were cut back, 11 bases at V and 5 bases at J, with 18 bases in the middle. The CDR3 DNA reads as TGTGCCTCCTCCCTTGGGGCGCGGGAGACCCAGTACTTC. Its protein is CASSLGARETQYF.

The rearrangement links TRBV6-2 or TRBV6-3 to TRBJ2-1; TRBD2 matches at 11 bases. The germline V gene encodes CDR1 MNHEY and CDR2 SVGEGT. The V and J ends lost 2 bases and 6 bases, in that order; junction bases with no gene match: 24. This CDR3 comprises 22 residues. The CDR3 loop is CASSYAYPGLADYRDYGNEQFF. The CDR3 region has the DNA TGTGCCAGCAGTTACGCTTACCCGGGACTAGCGGATTATAGGGACTACGGCAATGAGCAGTTCTTC.